One and the same sample provided the 10 T cell receptor beta chains below, sequenced in a study of T cell responses to AZD1222 COVID-19 vaccine. Only in-frame clones appear in the TCRdb table, and some are missing; sequencing was by immunoSEQ multiplex PCR. The repertoire holds about 190,000 clones, around 87% seen once, with 6.9% in the top ten. The sample in question was peripheral blood, obtained on day 0 of AZD1222 vaccination. The receptors originated from an adult in good health.

V gene TRBV11-2 combines with J gene TRBJ2-3; D assignment may be TRBD1 or TRBD2 (5 bases each). V dropped 5 bases and J dropped 3 bases, with 18 bases sitting between them. The CDR3 extends over 16 amino acids. The V gene's germline CDR1 is SGHAT and CDR2 FQNNGV. CDR3 coding DNA: TGTGCCAGCAGCCCGAATGGAGCGTGGGGGACAGATACGCAGTATTTT. Translated, it gives CASSPNGAWGTDTQYF.

CDR3 nucleotide sequence: TGTGCCAGCAGCATGAGGGACCCTGGGGGGTACGAGCAGTACTTC. Amino acid sequence: CASSMRDPGGYEQYF. The chain joins TRBV5-8 to TRBJ2-7, with D possibly matching TRBD2 (6 bases). V gave up 4 bases and J gave up 4 bases, with 18 bases separating them. CDR1 is SGHTS, CDR2 YDEGEE, per germline. The CDR3 has 15 amino acids.

The chain has TRBV5-8 and TRBJ1-2; no clear D. Looked up from germline, CDR1 is SGHTS and CDR2 is YDEGEE. This CDR3 region has 15 residues. Trimming took 1 base from V and 0 from J, leaving 10 bases between them. CDR3 region: CASSLRSPANYGYTF. The DNA of the CDR3 is TGTGCCAGCAGCTTGCGCAGCCCAGCTAACTATGGCTACACCTTC. The variable domain in full, with the rest retrieved from reference TRBV5-8 and TRBJ1-2, is EAGVTQSPTHLIKTRGQQATLRCSPISGHTSVYWYQQALGLGLQFLLWYDEGEERNRGNFPPRFSGRQFPNYSSELNVNALELEDSALYLCASSLRSPANYGYTFGSGTRLTVV.

The gene calls are TRBV15 and TRBJ1-5; no reliable D call. Germline V gene sequence: CDR1 LNHNV, CDR2 YYDKDF (reference sequence). CDR3 length: 15 residues. Trimming left V 0 bases short and J 6 bases short, with 12 bases between. The CDR3 coding sequence is TGTGCCACCAGCAGAGATGACGTGCGGGGTCAGCCCCAGCATTTT. This encodes CATSRDDVRGQPQHF.

The chain has TRBV4-1 and TRBJ1-1; D uncertain. CDR3 length: 14 amino acids. Per the germline V gene, CDR1 is MGHRA and CDR2 is YSYEKL. Trimming shortened V by 0 bases and J by 0 bases, and 5 bases separated the two germline ends. CDR3 loop: CASSQDDLNTEAFF. CDR3 bases: TGCGCCAGCAGCCAAGATGATCTGAACACTGAAGCTTTCTTT.

V usage is TRBV5-1 and J usage is TRBJ1-1, with D possibly matching TRBD1 (6 bases). Germline assignment: CDR1 SGHRS and CDR2 YFSETQ. The CDR3 runs to 14 residues. Trimming removed 0 bases from V and 7 bases from J, with 13 bases in between. The CDR3, as DNA: TGCGCCAGCAGCTTGGCTGGGGGCGGTTATGAAGCTTTCTTT. It encodes CASSLAGGGYEAFF.

The chain is built from TRBV5-4 and TRBJ2-5, with no clear D. The V gene lost 2 bases and the J gene lost 5 bases, with 13 bases spanning the gap. This CDR3 comprises 14 residues. In germline, CDR1 is SGHNT, CDR2 YYREEE (reference sequence). This chain's CDR3 is CASSFRSVQETQYF. The CDR3 coding sequence is TGTGCCAGCAGCTTTCGTTCCGTCCAGGAGACCCAGTACTTC.

V is TRBV25-1 and J is TRBJ2-3, with a possible D match to TRBD1 (5 bases). Trimming shortened V by 2 bases and J by 2 bases, and 8 bases separated the two germline ends. Germline V CDR1 and CDR2: MGHDK, SYGVNS. This CDR3 spans 14 amino acids. CDR3 in amino acids: CASSERGHTDTQYF. CDR3 nucleotide sequence: TGTGCCAGCAGTGAAAGGGGCCACACAGATACGCAGTATTTT.

This chain joins TRBV6-2 or TRBV6-3 and TRBJ2-7; D gene uncertain. Germline V CDR1 and CDR2: MNHEY, SVGEGT. V was pared by 2 bases and J by 0 bases, with 11 bases between. The length of the CDR3 is 15 residues. CDR3 in amino acids: CASSYDASSSYEQYF. The CDR3 DNA reads as TGTGCCAGCAGTTACGATGCTTCTAGCTCCTACGAGCAGTACTTC.

The chain is built from TRBV7-9 and TRBJ1-4; maybe TRBD1 (5 bases). V lost 3 bases, J lost 0 bases, and 14 bases lay in between. This CDR3 contains 17 residues. Germline CDR1 SEHNR, CDR2 FQNEAQ (reference sequence). The CDR3 DNA follows: TGTGCCAGCAGCTTGCTGTTAGGGGTCGCAACTAATGAAAAACTGTTTTTT. Protein: CASSLLLGVATNEKLFF.